The T cell receptor beta chain under discussion was sequenced for a study of T cell clones after liver transplantation. Whole-study context: Subjects received no induction therapy and standard immunosuppression until randomization at 12-24 months post-transplant.

Unstimulated PBMCs were sorted into CD3+CD4+ and CD3+CD8+ populations. Whole-study results and caveats: These preliminary findings come from unstandardized post-transplant sampling times.

TCRdb's table, derived via immunoSEQ multiplex PCR, lists solely in-frame clones and lacks some. The sample yields 20,000 to 30,000 clones, roughly 69% seen once. The CDR3 is 11 amino acids. The ends were cut back, 0 bases at V and 7 bases at J, with 7 bases in the middle. Germline lookup yields CDR1 GTSNPN and CDR2 SVGIG (reference sequence). The sample holds one count of this clone. As yet, its antigen is unknown. The V gene is TRBV30, the J gene TRBJ2-7; D remains unclear. The sequencing used CD4+ T cells from blood, collected before liver transplant. This clonotype originated in a human donor who received a liver transplant. CDR3 region: CAWSVSREQYF. The CDR3 DNA is TGTGCCTGGAGTGTATCTAGAGAGCAGTACTTC.